This T cell receptor beta chain appears in the sequencing data of a study of regulatory T cells in long-lasting Graves disease. TCR beta libraries were built with iRepertoire HTBI primers and Arm-PCR of CDR3 regions. TCRdb recomputed calls from the multiplex PCR reads with MiXCR, one row per CDR3 protein. The table has about 420,000 distinct CDR3 sequences, roughly 17% seen once. The CDR3 consists of 16 residues. The germline gives CDR1 SGHRS, CDR2 YFSETQ. V lost 4 bases, J lost 9 bases, and 16 bases stayed unmatched. This clonotype was detected many times. Time point indicated: newly diagnosed GD, antithyroid drugs for less than 3 months. PBMCs were the source of the RNA used for TCR sequencing. This sample also appeared in a second study, on T cells in Graves' hyperthyroidism and ophthalmopathy. Per that study: When the TCR CDR3 underwent first-round RT-PCR, the HTBI primer set was used. Model output signaled ophthalmopathy a median approximately six months ahead of onset.

The sequence was collected from a woman aged 18 to 35 with Graves disease. The chain has TRBV5-1 and TRBJ2-1, with 7 bases matching TRBD2. The sequencing used peripheral blood mononuclear cells (PBMCs), collected at new diagnosis, from a patient treated with antithyroid drugs. CDR3 in DNA: TGCGCCAGCAGCAGCCAGGGTCTAGCGGTCCCGGGTGAGCAGTTCTTC. This codes for CASSSQGLAVPGEQFF. Full variable domain (rest looked up from reference TRBV5-1 and TRBJ2-1): KAGVTQTPRYLIKTRGQQVTLSCSPISGHRSVSWYQQTPGQGLQFLFEYFSETQRNKGNFPGRFSGRQFSNSRSEMNVSTLELGDSALYLCASSSQGLAVPGEQFFGPGTRLTVL.